The T cell receptor (beta chain) under discussion was sequenced for a study of blood T cell repertoires in COVID-19. The CDR3 loop spans 17 amino acids. CDR1 and CDR2 (germline): LGHDT, YNNKEL (reference sequence). J lost 5 bases, V lost 0 bases, and 9 bases had no gene match. Method: immunoSEQ multiplex PCR; TCRdb's copy keeps in-frame clones and lacks some. The profile covers 180,000 or so clones, with over 70% appearing a single time and 11% taken by the ten largest. Two negative PCRs, clearance, or symptom resolution were required of recovered Cohort 3 donors. This sequence joins TRBV3-1 (or the pseudogene TRBV3-2) and TRBJ2-4; 8 positions agree with TRBD2. Sequenced: PBMCs or T cells enriched from blood (not recorded which). The receptor's source is a man aged 50 or older who had recovered from COVID-19. The CDR3 DNA is TGTGCCAGCAGCCAAGAGGTGGCGGGAGGCGCGCAAAACATTCAGTACTTC. This encodes CASSQEVAGGAQNIQYF.